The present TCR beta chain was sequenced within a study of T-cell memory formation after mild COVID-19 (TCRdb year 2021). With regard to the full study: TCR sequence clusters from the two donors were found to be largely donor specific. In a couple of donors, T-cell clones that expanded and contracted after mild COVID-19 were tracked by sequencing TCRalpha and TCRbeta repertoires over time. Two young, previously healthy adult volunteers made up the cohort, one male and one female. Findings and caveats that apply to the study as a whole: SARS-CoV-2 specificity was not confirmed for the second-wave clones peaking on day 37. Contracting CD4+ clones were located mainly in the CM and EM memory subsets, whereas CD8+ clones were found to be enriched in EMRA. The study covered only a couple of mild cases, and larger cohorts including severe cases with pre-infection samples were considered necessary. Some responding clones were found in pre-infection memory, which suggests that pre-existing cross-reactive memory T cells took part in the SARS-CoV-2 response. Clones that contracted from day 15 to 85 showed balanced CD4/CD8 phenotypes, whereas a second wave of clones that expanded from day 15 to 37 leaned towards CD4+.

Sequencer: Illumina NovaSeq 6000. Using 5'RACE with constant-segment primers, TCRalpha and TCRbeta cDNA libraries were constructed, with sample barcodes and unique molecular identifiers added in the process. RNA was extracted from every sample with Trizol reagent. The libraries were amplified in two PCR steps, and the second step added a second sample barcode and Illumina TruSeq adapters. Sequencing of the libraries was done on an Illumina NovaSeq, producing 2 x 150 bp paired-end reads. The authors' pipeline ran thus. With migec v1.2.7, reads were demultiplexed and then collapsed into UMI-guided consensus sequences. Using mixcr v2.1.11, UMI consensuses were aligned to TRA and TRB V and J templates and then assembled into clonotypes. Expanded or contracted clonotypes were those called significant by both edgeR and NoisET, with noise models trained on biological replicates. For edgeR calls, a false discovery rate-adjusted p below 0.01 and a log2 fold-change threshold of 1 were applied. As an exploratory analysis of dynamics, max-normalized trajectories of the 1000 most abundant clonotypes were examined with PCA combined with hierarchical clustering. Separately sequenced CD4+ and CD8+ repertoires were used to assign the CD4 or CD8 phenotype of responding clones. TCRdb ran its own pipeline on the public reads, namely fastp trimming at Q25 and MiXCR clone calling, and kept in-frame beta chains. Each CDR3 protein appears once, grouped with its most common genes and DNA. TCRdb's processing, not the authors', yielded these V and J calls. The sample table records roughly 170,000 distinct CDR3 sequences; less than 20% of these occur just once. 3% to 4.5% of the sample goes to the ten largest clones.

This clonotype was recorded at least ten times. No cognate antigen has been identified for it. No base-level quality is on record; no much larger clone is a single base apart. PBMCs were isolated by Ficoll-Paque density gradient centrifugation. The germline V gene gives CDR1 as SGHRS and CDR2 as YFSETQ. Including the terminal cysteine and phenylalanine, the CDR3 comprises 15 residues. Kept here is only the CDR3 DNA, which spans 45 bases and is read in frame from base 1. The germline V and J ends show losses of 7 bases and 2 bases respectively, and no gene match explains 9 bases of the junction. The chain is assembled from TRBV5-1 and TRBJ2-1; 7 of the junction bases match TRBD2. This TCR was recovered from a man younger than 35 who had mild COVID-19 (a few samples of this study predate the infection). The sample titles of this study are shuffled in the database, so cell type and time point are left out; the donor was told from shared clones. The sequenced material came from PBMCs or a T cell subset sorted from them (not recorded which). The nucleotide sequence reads TGCGCCAGCTCATCTGGGGGGGGTGCCTACAATGAGCAGTTCTTC. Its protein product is CASSSGGGAYNEQFF.